Shown below are 19 T cell receptor beta chains from a single sample sequenced in a study of T cells after yellow fever vaccination (dated by TCRdb to the late 2010s). Libraries were prepared through 5' RACE. This sample was sequenced with an Illumina NovaSeq 6000. In-frame beta chains were kept once TCRdb had trimmed the public reads at Q25 with fastp and called clones with MiXCR. Rows with a matching CDR3 protein are joined into one entry that keeps the most common DNA and genes. The sample table shows more than 300,000 distinct CDR3 sequences, and 3.5% to 4.5% are seen once. The ten largest clones capture just under 20% of the sample. Explained via the paper, the treatment or condition label denotes: live attenuated yellow fever vaccine strain. Source: PBMCs, taken 15 days after the yellow fever booster vaccination. The receptors derive from a man in his late teens or twenties who received the YFV17D yellow fever vaccine.

Ten or more counts support this clonotype. V usage is TRBV7-9 and J usage is TRBJ2-7, with 10 bases identical to TRBD1. This CDR3 has 14 amino acids. Germline values: CDR1 SEHNR, CDR2 FQNEAQ (reference sequence). V lost 5 bases and J lost 4; bases outside the gene matches: 5. The chain's CDR3 is CASSPSGQGYEQYF. DNA of the CDR3: TGTGCCAGCAGCCCCTCGGGACAGGGGTACGAGCAGTACTTC.

This clonotype appeared many times. The V and J genes are TRBV2 and TRBJ1-2; D is ambiguous. There are 15 residues in the CDR3. Trimming cost V 2 bases and J 4 bases, with 14 bases left between them. CDR1 is SNHLY, CDR2 FYNNEI, per germline. The CDR3 here is CASSESVGFSYGYTF. The CDR3 DNA follows: TGTGCCAGCAGTGAAAGCGTTGGCTTTAGCTATGGCTACACCTTC.

The chain joins TRBV20-1 to TRBJ2-1; either TRBD1 or TRBD2 may supply D (6 bases each). The CDR3 sequence is 15 residues long. Trimming pared 1 base from V and 9 bases from J, leaving 19 bases between. Germline CDR1 is DFQATT and CDR2 is SNEGSKA (reference sequence). The CDR3 DNA sequence: TGCAGTGCTAGAGCCCTGGGGGGCAAAGGGAGTGAGCAGTTCTTC. Its protein product is CSARALGGKGSEQFF.

The rearrangement uses TRBV20-1 and TRBJ2-3, with TRBD1 matching over 7 bases. Unmatched junction bases numbered 6, after V lost 6 bases and J lost 0 bases. This CDR3 spans 14 amino acids. Germline lookup yields CDR1 DFQATT and CDR2 SNEGSKA (reference sequence). The DNA for the CDR3 is TGCAGTGCCCCGGGACAGCCTAGCACAGATACGCAGTATTTT. Its translation is CSAPGQPSTDTQYF.

The sample holds many counts of this clonotype. The V call is TRBV20-1, the J call TRBJ2-3, with TRBD2 as a possible D gene (5 bases). The CDR3 is 13 amino acids. Germline V gene lookup returns CDR1 DFQATT and CDR2 SNEGSKA (reference sequence). V dropped 3 bases and J dropped 7 bases, with 14 bases sitting between them. CDR3 coding DNA: TGCAGTGCTAGTCGAAAGGACTTAAATACGCAGTATTTT. Translated: CSASRKDLNTQYF.

This clonotype was picked up many times. The rearrangement links TRBV10-3 to TRBJ2-5; 9 bases are shared with TRBD1. Germline assignment: CDR1 ENHRY and CDR2 SYGVKD. This CDR3 spans 15 amino acids. The junction had 8 bases not matched to a gene; V was cut back by 4 bases and J by 5 bases. CDR3 amino acids: CAISGDRAARETQYF. The CDR3 DNA is TGTGCCATCAGTGGGGACAGGGCCGCTCGGGAGACCCAGTACTTC.

In its sample, this clonotype was seen many times. The rearrangement joins TRBV4-2 to TRBJ2-7, with 8 bases matching TRBD2. With 0 bases clipped from V and 0 bases from J, the junction kept 4 bases outside the gene matches. The CDR3 is 16 residues long. The germline CDR1 and CDR2 sequences are LGHNA and YNFKEQ. CDR3 residues: CASSQEGSGGSYEQYF. The CDR3 coding sequence is TGTGCCAGCAGCCAAGAGGGCAGCGGGGGCTCCTACGAGCAGTACTTC.

This clonotype was counted at least ten times. The chain combines TRBV7-6 with TRBJ2-1; 7 bases align to TRBD2. The CDR3 contains 18 residues. Germline lookup yields CDR1 SGHVS and CDR2 FNYEAQ. With V trimmed by 1 base and J by 0 bases, 9 bases remained unmatched. In DNA form, the CDR3 reads TGTGCCAGCAGCTTAGAGGGAGGGGCGGCGAGCTCCTACAATGAGCAGTTCTTC. Translating it yields CASSLEGGAASSYNEQFF.

This clonotype was seen only a few times. As DNA, the CDR3 is TGCAGTGCTAGTGTAGGAGGACTTAGCTTTGATGAGCAGTTCTTC. Protein: CSASVGGLSFDEQFF. The rearrangement joins TRBV20-1 to TRBJ2-1; a weak D match, TRBD2 (5 bases). Germline CDR1 reads DFQATT; CDR2 reads SNEGSKA (reference sequence). V was shortened by 3 bases and J by 8 bases, with 20 bases between the two germline ends. The CDR3 sequence is 15 residues long.

The CDR3 coding sequence is TGTGCCATCAGTGAGATGCGCAGGAACACTGAAGCTTTCTTT. This translates into CAISEMRRNTEAFF. The rearrangement joins TRBV10-3 to TRBJ1-1; D uncertain. Trimming removed 2 bases from V and 1 base from J, with 8 bases in between. The CDR3 has 14 residues. Germline CDR1 is ENHRY and CDR2 is SYGVKD.

V and J are TRBV5-1 and TRBJ2-1; 7 bases align to TRBD2. The CDR3 contains 16 residues. Germline V gene sequence: CDR1 SGHRS, CDR2 YFSETQ. V lost 5 bases and J lost 7; bases outside the gene matches: 15. This CDR3 is CASRPPPSGVGNEQFF. The CDR3 region has the DNA TGCGCCAGCAGACCACCACCTAGCGGTGTGGGGAATGAGCAGTTCTTC.

This clonotype was counted ten times or more. The chain employs TRBV20-1 and TRBJ2-4, with 8 bases fitting TRBD1. This CDR3 spans 15 amino acids. Germline CDR1 and CDR2: DFQATT and SNEGSKA (reference sequence). After removal of 6 bases from V and 1 base from J, the junction contained 8 bases not matched to a gene. The CDR3 spells CSASTGDRAKNIQYF. CDR3 sequence (DNA): TGCAGTGCCTCGACAGGGGATCGGGCCAAAAACATTCAGTACTTC.

This clonotype has a count of ten or more. The V gene is TRBV7-2, the J gene TRBJ2-5, with TRBD1 as a possible D gene (6 bases). The germline V gene encodes CDR1 SGHTA and CDR2 FQGNSA. Trimming shortened V by 5 bases and J by 2 bases, and 15 bases separated the two germline ends. The CDR3 has 15 residues. The CDR3 protein is CASSEQGFRQETQYF. The CDR3 DNA follows: TGTGCCAGCAGCGAACAGGGCTTTCGGCAAGAGACCCAGTACTTC.

This clonotype has a count of ten or more. The chain employs TRBV7-2 and TRBJ2-5; D perhaps matches TRBD1 (6 bases). This CDR3 contains 13 residues. The ends were cut back, 6 bases at V and 2 bases at J, with 10 bases in the middle. The germline CDR1 and CDR2 sequences are SGHTA and FQGNSA. The CDR3 region is CASSTDSQETQYF. The CDR3 DNA is TGTGCCAGCAGTACGGACAGTCAAGAGACCCAGTACTTC.

This clonotype was seen ten or more times. The rearrangement joins TRBV7-3 to TRBJ1-2; D may be TRBD1 (5 bases). V shed 4 bases and J shed 5 bases, with 11 bases lying between them. The CDR3 covers 13 residues. Looked up from germline, CDR1 is SGHTA and CDR2 is FQGTGA. CDR3 DNA sequence: TGTGCCAGCAGCTATAACGGGGGTTATGGCTACACCTTC. This sequence encodes CASSYNGGYGYTF.

The gene calls are TRBV20-1 and TRBJ2-2; 8 bases fit TRBD1. V lost 0 bases, J lost 2 bases, and 8 bases stayed unmatched. CDR3 length equals 17 residues. CDR1 and CDR2 (germline): DFQATT, SNEGSKA (reference sequence). The DNA of the CDR3 is TGCAGTGCTAGAGATCCCGACAGGGGTGGTAACACCGGGGAGCTGTTTTTT. Its translation is CSARDPDRGGNTGELFF.

The rearrangement uses TRBV18 and TRBJ2-3, with TRBD2 matching 12 bases. The V gene end was trimmed by 6 bases and the J gene end by 4 bases; junction bases not matched to a gene: 8. Germline assignment: CDR1 KGHSH and CDR2 LQKENI. There are 16 residues in the CDR3. Here the CDR3 DNA reads TGTGCCAGCTCCCTTACTAGCGGGGGGATGGCAGATACGCAGTATTTT. Its protein is CASSLTSGGMADTQYF.

This chain connects TRBV20-1 to TRBJ2-3; the match to TRBD2 covers 14 bases. Germline CDR1 reads DFQATT; CDR2 reads SNEGSKA (reference sequence). V was clipped by 0 bases and J by 1 base; unmatched bases: 3. There are 17 residues in the CDR3. In DNA form, the CDR3 reads TGCAGTGCTAGAGATCTGGGACTAGCGGGGGGCACAGATACGCAGTATTTT. It yields the protein CSARDLGLAGGTDTQYF.

This clonotype was seen ten or more times. The rearrangement joins TRBV4-2 to TRBJ1-1; D may be TRBD1 (5 bases). Germline V gene data show CDR1 as LGHNA and CDR2 as YNFKEQ. The V gene lost 3 bases and the J gene lost 0 bases, with 11 bases spanning the gap. There are 15 residues in the CDR3. CDR3 region: CASSHQGGVNTEAFF. The DNA of the CDR3 is TGTGCCAGCAGCCATCAGGGAGGGGTGAACACTGAAGCTTTCTTT.